This TCR beta chain was identified during a study of beta chain features in type 1 diabetes. Study-wide points: Small HLA sub-analyses could not settle whether HLA shapes TCRB rearrangement. The naive, central memory and Treg TCRB repertoires looked more alike in patients than they did in healthy donors.

As to this clone: Its antigen is undetermined.

TCRB transcripts that were expressed got sequenced, as all of the isolated RNA had been reverse transcribed. TCRdb keeps only in-frame clones here, not all; method: immunoSEQ multiplex PCR. The sample contains approximately 250,000 clones, 13% to 15% of which appear only once. By way of CD45RO/CCR7/CD25/CD127/CD95/CD27, the CD4+ regulatory, stem cell-like memory, central memory and naive cells were sorted. CDR1 and CDR2 (germline): LNHDA, SQIVND (reference sequence). The germline V and J ends were trimmed by 8 bases and 2 bases, with 7 bases remaining between them. The CDR3 is 11 residues long. The rearrangement uses TRBV19 and TRBJ2-7, with D uncertain. This clonotype originated in a woman aged 35 to 49 in good health. The sequenced sample consisted of naive CD4+ T cells from blood. The CDR3 sequence is CASGVPYEQYF. The CDR3 bases are TGTGCCAGTGGAGTCCCCTACGAGCAGTACTTC.